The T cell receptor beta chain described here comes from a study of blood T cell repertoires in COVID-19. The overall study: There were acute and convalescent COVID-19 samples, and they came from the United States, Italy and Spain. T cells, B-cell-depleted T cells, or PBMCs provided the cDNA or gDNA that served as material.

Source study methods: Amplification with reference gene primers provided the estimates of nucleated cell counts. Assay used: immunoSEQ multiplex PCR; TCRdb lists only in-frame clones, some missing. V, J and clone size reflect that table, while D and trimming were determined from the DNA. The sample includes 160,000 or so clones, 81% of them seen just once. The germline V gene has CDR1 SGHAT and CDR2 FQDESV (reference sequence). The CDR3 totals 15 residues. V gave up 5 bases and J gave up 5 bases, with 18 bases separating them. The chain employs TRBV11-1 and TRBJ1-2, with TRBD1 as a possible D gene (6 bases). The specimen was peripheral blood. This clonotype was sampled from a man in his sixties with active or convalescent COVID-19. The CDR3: CASSRSDSLGYGYTF. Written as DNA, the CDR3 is TGTGCCAGCAGCCGGTCGGACAGCTTAGGGTATGGCTACACCTTC. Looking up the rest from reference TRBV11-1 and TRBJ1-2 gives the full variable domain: EAEVAQSPRYKITEKSQAVAFWCDPISGHATLYWYRQILGQGPELLVQFQDESVVDDSQLPKDRFSAERLKGVDSTLKIQPAELGDSAMYLCASSRSDSLGYGYTFGSGTRLTVV.